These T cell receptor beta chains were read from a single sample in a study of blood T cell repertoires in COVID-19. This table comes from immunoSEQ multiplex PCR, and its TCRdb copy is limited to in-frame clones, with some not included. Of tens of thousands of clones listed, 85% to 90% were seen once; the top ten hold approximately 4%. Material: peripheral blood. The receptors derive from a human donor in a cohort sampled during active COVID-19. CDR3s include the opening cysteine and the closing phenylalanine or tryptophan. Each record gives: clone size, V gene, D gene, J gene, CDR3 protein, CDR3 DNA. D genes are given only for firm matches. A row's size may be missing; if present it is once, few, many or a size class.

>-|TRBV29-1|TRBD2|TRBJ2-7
CSVLAESYEQYF
TGCAGCGTTCTAGCGGAGTCCTACGAGCAGTACTTC
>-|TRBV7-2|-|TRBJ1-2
CASSWASYGYTF
TGTGCCAGCAGCTGGGCCAGCTATGGCTACACCTTC
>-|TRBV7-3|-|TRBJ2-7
CASSLRAGNYEQYF
TGTGCCAGCAGCTTGAGGGCGGGAAACTACGAGCAGTACTTC
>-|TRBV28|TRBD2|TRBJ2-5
CASSFPSGRALETQYF
TGTGCCAGCAGTTTCCCCAGCGGGAGGGCCCTCGAGACCCAGTACTTC
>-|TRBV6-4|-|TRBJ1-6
CASSGTDSVSYNSPLHF
TGTGCCAGCAGTGGGACGGACAGTGTCTCCTATAATTCACCCCTCCACTTT
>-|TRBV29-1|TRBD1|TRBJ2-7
CSVELGQGGYEQYF
TGCAGCGTTGAACTAGGACAGGGAGGTTACGAGCAGTACTTC
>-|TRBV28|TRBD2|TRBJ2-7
CAAGHGTTYEQYF
TGTGCCGCCGGGCACGGGACTACCTACGAGCAGTACTTC
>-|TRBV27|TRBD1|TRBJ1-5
CASSSKTGGLQPQHF
TGTGCCAGCAGTTCCAAAACAGGGGGGCTTCAGCCCCAGCATTTT
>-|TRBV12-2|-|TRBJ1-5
CASRLAYRDRGTNQPQHF
TGTGCAAGTCGCTTAGCTTACCGGGACAGGGGGACCAATCAGCCCCAGCATTTT
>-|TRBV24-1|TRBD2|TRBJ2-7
CATSDAGTSGSREQYF
TGTGCCACCAGTGACGCCGGGACTAGCGGGAGCCGGGAGCAGTACTTC
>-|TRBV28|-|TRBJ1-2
CASGPLGRANYGYTF
TGTGCCAGCGGTCCCCTCGGCAGGGCTAACTATGGCTACACCTTC
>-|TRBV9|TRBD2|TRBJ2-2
CASSVEGLAGVYGELFF
TGTGCCAGCAGCGTAGAGGGACTAGCGGGAGTCTACGGGGAGCTGTTTTTT
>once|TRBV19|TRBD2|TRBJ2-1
CASSKAGGRNEQFF
TGTGCCAGTAGCAAAGCGGGAGGGCGCAATGAGCAGTTCTTC
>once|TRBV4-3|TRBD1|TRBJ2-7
CASSQEDRGVAYEQYF
TGCGCCAGCAGCCAGGAAGACAGGGGGGTCGCCTACGAGCAGTACTTC
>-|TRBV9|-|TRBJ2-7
CASSVEWDSTYEQYF
TGTGCCAGCAGCGTAGAGTGGGACTCAACCTACGAGCAGTACTTC
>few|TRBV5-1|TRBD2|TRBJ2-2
CASSQRTSGANTGELFF
TGCGCCAGCAGCCAACGGACTAGCGGAGCGAACACCGGGGAGCTGTTTTTT
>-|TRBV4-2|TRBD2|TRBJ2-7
CASSQDYRTSGYEQYF
TGTGCCAGCAGCCAAGATTACAGGACTAGCGGCTACGAGCAGTACTTC
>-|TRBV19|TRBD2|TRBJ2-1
CASSLLVLAGGPPYNEQFF
TGTGCCAGTAGCCTATTGGTACTAGCGGGAGGCCCCCCCTACAATGAGCAGTTCTTC
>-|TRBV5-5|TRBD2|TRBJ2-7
CASSLRGGSGTAYEQYF
TGTGCCAGCAGCCTCCGGGGTGGGAGCGGGACCGCCTACGAGCAGTACTTC
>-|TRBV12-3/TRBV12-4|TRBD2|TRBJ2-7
CASSPSGPGEQYF
TGTGCCAGCAGTCCTAGCGGACCTGGCGAGCAGTACTTC
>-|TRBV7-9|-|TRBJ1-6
CASSLDQSIGSPLHF
TGTGCCAGCAGCTTAGACCAATCAATCGGTTCACCCCTCCACTTT